This T cell receptor (beta chain) appears in the sequencing data of a study of blood T cell repertoires in COVID-19. In the original processing: Estimated nucleated cell counts came from reference gene primer amplification. Clones were sequenced by immunoSEQ multiplex PCR, and TCRdb holds only the in-frame ones, with some missing. V and J calls and clone size are copied from that table; D and trimming were computed from the DNA. The sample has around 53,000 clones; 84% are singletons. Germline V gives CDR1 LGHDT, CDR2 YNNKEL (reference sequence). V lost 5 bases and J 4 bases, leaving 14 bases between the germline ends. The CDR3 runs 14 residues.

The sequencing sample was made of peripheral blood. The rearrangement uses TRBV3-1 (or the pseudogene TRBV3-2) and TRBJ1-1, with D possibly TRBD1 on 6 matching bases. The receptor was isolated from a man in his 70s with active COVID-19. CDR3 in amino acids: CASSDRIGSTEAFF. For the CDR3, the DNA is TGTGCCAGCAGCGACAGGATAGGAAGCACTGAAGCTTTCTTT.